This T cell receptor (beta chain) came from a study of TIL therapy for anti-PD-1-resistant metastatic lung cancer. Sequencing used immunoSEQ v3. Clones were read by immunoSEQ multiplex PCR, and TCRdb kept only the in-frame ones, dropping some. The table lists about 26,000 clones, roughly two thirds of them singletons. The time point: pre-treatment sample, taken before nivolumab and TIL therapy. Most excised metastases sampled were pleural nodules or supraclavicular lymph nodes. The sample consisted of tumor tissue, taken at baseline. The TCR comes from a woman between 30 and 85 years old with non-small cell lung cancer.

The DNA of the CDR3 is TGTGCGTTTTGGTGGAGAGCTACGCAGTATTTT. Translation: CAFWWRATQYF. The chain uses TRBV12-2 and TRBJ2-3; no DNA check was done on the table's D call, TRBD2. TRBV12-2 is reported as a pseudogene. The length of the CDR3 is 11 residues.